A single sample gave rise to the 2 T cell receptor beta chains below, sequenced in a study of tissue T cells after allogeneic stem cell transplantation. Profiling relied on immunoSEQ multiplex PCR, and the TCRdb table lists in-frame clones only, not all of them. The table has approximately 8,500 clones, less than 55% seen once; the top ten hold under 1.5%. As for time point: mouse harvest day 7 after allogeneic transplant. Tail vein injection delivered 10^7 T-cell-depleted bone marrow cells and 10^6 splenic CD5+ T cells. The material sequenced was skin. All receptors come from a female BALB/c mouse given C57BL/6 T cells with graft-versus-host disease after an allogeneic hematopoietic cell transplant.

Comments on this clone: The gene symbols are mouse symbols. The read ends 1 residue before the CDR3 terminus; that terminus is restored from the germline J gene. The chain couples TRBV12-2 to TRBJ2-5; 7 bases fit TRBD2. Germline CDR1 SGHLS, CDR2 HYDKME. V lost 4 bases and J lost 2; bases outside the gene matches: 5. This CDR3 region has 14 residues. This chain's CDR3 is CASSRGGVQDTQYF. The CDR3 DNA, read in part, is TGTGCCAGCTCCCGGGGGGGGGTCCAAGACACCCAGTAC.

Points on this clone: Germline and genes here are mouse. Read sequence stops 1 residue before the CDR3 end, and the germline J gene provides the missing end. The chain employs TRBV17 and TRBJ2-7, with 8 bases aligning to TRBD2. With V trimmed by 3 bases and J by 7 bases, 8 bases remained unmatched. This CDR3 contains 14 residues. Germline V gene sequence: CDR1 MNHDT, CDR2 YYDKIL. CDR3: CASSSASGGWEQYF. Partial CDR3 DNA: TGTGCTAGCAGTAGTGCGTCTGGGGGGTGGGAACAGTAC.